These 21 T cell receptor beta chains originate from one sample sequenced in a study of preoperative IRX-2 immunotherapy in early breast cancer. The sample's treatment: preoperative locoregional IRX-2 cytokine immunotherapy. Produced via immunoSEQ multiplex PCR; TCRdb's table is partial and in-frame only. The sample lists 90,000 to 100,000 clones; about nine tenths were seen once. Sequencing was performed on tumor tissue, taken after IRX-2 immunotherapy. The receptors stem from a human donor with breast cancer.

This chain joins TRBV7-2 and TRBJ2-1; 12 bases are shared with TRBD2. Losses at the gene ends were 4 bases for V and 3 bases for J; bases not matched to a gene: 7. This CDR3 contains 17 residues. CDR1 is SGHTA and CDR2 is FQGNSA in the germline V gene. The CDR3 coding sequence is TGTGCCAGCAGCTCCACTACGACTAGCGGGGGCTACAATGAGCAGTTCTTC. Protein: CASSSTTTSGGYNEQFF.

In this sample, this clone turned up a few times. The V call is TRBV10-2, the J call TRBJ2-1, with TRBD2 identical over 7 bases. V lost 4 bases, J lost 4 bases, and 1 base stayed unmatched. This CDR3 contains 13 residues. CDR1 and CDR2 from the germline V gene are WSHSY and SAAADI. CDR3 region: CASSGTRYNEQFF. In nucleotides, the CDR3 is TGCGCCAGCAGTGGGACTAGATACAATGAGCAGTTCTTC.

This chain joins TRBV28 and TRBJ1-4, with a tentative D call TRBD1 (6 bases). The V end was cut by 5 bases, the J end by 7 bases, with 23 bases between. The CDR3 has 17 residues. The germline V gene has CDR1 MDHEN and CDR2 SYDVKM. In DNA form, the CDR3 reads TGTGCCAGCAGTGAAGGGTTGGGGAGGGGGTCGGGTGAAAAACTGTTTTTT. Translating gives CASSEGLGRGSGEKLFF.

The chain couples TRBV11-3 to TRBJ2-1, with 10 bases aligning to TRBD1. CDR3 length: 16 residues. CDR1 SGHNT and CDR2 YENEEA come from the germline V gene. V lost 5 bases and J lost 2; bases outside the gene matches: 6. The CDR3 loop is CASSTGQGGTYNEQFF. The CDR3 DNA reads TGTGCCAGCAGCACCGGACAGGGGGGCACCTACAATGAGCAGTTCTTC.

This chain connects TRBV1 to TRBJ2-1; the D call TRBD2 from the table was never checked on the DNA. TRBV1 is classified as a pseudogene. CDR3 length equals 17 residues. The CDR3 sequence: CASRVGGLKSSYNEQFF. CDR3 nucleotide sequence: TGCGCCAGCAGGGTCGGGGGGCTAAAGAGCTCCTACAATGAGCAGTTCTTC.

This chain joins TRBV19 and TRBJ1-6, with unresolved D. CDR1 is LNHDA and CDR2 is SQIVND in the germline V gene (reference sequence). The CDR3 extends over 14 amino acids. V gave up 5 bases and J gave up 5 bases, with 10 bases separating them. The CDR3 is CASSSDGNNSPLHF. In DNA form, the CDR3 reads TGTGCCAGTAGTTCGGACGGGAATAATTCACCCCTCCACTTT.

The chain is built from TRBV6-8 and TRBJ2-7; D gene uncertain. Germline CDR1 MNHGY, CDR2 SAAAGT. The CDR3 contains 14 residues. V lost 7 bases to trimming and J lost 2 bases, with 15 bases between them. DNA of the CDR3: TGTGCCAGCACATTTAGCCTTGCTACCTACGAGCAGTACTTC. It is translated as CASTFSLATYEQYF.

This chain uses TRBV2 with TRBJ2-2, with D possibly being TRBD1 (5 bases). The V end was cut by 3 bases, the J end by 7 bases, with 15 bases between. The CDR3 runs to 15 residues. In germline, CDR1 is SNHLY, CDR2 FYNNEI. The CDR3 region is CASSDMVGQGGELFF. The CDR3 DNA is TGTGCCAGCAGTGACATGGTGGGGCAGGGCGGGGAGCTGTTTTTT.

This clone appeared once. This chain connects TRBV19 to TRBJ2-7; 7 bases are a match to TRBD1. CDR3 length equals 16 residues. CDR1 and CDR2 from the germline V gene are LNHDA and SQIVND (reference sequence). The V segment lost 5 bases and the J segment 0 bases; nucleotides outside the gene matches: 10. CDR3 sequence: CASSARGGDFSYEQYF. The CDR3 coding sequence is TGTGCCAGTAGTGCCCGAGGGGGCGACTTCTCCTACGAGCAGTACTTC.

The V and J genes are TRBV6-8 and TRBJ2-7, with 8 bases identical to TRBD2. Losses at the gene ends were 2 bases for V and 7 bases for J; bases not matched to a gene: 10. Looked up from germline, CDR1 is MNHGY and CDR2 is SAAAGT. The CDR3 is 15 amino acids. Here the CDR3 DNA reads TGTGCCAGCAGTTACCGGGGGGGCCAGATGGGTGAGCAGTACTTC. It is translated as CASSYRGGQMGEQYF.

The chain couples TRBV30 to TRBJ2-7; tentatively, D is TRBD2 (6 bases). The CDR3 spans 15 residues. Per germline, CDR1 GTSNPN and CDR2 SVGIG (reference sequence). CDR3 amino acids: CPPGIPTSLGYEQYF. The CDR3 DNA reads TGTCCGCCTGGAATCCCGACTAGTTTAGGTTACGAGCAGTACTTC.

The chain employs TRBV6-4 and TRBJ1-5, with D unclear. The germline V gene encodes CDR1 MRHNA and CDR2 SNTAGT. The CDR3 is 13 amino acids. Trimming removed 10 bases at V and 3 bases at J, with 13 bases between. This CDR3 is CATGPVDNQPQHF. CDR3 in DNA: TGTGCCACCGGACCAGTGGACAATCAGCCCCAGCATTTT.

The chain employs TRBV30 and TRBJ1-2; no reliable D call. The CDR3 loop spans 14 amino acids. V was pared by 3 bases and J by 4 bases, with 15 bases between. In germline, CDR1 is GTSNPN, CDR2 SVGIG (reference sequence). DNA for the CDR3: TGTGCCTGGAGCCCCCTGAAGGGAGTCTATGGCTACACCTTC. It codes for CAWSPLKGVYGYTF.

The CDR3: CASSLMLARFETQYF. The CDR3 DNA sequence: TGTGCCAGCAGCCTGATGCTAGCGAGGTTCGAGACCCAGTACTTC. The chain recombines TRBV14 with TRBJ2-5, with D perhaps TRBD2 (6 bases). From germline, CDR1 is SGHDN and CDR2 FVKESK. CDR3 length: 15 amino acids. Between the trimmed V and J ends, which lost 4 bases and 5 bases, there was a span of 17 bases.

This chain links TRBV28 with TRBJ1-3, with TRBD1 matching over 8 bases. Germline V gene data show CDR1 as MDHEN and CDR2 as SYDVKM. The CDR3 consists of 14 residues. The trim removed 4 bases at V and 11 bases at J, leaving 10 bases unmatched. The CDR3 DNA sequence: TGTGCCAGCAGTTCACCACAGGGGGTGTCTTCCATATATTTT. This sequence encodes CASSSPQGVSSIYF.

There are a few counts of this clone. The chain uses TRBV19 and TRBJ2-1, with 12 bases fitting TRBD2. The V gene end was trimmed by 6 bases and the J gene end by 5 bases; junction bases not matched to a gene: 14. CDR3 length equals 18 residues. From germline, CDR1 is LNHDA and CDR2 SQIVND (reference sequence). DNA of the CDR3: TGTGCCAGTAGGGGACAGGTTTCGGGACTAGCGGGCCACAATGAGCAGTTCTTC. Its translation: CASRGQVSGLAGHNEQFF. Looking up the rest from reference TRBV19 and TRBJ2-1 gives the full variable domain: DGGITQSPKYLFRKEGQNVTLSCEQNLNHDAMYWYRQDPGQGLRLIYYSQIVNDFQKGDIAEGYSVSREKKESFPLTVTSAQKNPTAFYLCASRGQVSGLAGHNEQFFGPGTRLTVL.

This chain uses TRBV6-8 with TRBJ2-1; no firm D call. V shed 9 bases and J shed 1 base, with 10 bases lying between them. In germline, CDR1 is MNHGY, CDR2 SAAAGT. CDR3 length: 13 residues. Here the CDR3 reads CASFGISYNEQFF. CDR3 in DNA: TGTGCCAGTTTTGGGATTTCCTACAATGAGCAGTTCTTC.

CDR3 sequence: CAIPGLAGGASSYEQYF. For the CDR3, the DNA is TGTGCCATCCCGGGACTAGCGGGAGGGGCTTCTTCCTACGAGCAGTACTTC. The chain recombines TRBV19 with TRBJ2-7; 16 bases are a match to TRBD2. CDR1 and CDR2 (germline): LNHDA, SQIVND (reference sequence). V shed 10 bases and J 1 base; nucleotides not matched to a gene: 10. The CDR3 extends over 17 amino acids.

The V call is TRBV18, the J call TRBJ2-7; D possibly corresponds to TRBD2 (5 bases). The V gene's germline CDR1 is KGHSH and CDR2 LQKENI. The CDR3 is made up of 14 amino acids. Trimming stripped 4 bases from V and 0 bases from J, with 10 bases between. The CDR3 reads CASSRVRDSYEQYF. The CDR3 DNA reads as TGTGCCAGCTCACGCGTCCGGGACTCCTACGAGCAGTACTTC.

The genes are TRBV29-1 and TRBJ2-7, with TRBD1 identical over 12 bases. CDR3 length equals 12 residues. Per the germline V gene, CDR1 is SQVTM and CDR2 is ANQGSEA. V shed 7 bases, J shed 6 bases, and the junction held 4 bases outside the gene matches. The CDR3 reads CSGGQGASEQYF. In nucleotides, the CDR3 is TGCAGCGGGGGACAGGGGGCCTCCGAGCAGTACTTC.

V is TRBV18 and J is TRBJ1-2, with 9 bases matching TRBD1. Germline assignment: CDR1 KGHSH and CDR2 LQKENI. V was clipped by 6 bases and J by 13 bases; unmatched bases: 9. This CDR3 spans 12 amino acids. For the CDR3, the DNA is TGTGCCAGCTCGTCGGGACAGGGAATGTTCACCTTC. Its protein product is CASSSGQGMFTF. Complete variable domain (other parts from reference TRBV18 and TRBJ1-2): NAGVMQNPRHLVRRRGQEARLRCSPMKGHSHVYWYRQLPEEGLKFMVYLQKENIIDESGMPKERFSAEFPKEGPSILRIQQVVRGDSAAYFCASSSGQGMFTFGSGTRLTVV.